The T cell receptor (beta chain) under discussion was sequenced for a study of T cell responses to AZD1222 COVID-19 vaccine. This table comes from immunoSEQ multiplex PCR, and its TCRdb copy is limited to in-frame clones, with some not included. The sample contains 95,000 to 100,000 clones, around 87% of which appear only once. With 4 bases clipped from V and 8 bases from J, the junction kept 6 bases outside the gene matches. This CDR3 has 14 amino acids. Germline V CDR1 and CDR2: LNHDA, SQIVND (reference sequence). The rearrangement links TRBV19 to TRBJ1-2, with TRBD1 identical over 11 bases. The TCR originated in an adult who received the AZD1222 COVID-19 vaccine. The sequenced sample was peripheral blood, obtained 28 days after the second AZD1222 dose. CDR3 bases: TGTGCCAGTAGTAAAAAGGACAGGGGGCTAGGCTACACCTTC. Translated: CASSKKDRGLGYTF.